The 17 T cell receptor beta chains below come from one sample, sequenced in a study of cytomegalovirus exposure and HLA in healthy donors. This PCR relied on a set of 60 Vbeta primers and 13 Jbeta primers. The data were produced by immunoSEQ multiplex PCR, yet TCRdb's version contains in-frame clones alone and is incomplete. Of approximately 130,000 clones in the sample, approximately 72% were seen once. The sample taken for sequencing was PBMCs. Receptors originate from a human donor in good health.

The chain joins TRBV5-6 to TRBJ1-4; a weak D match, TRBD1 (6 bases). The CDR3 length is 15 residues. Germline lookup yields CDR1 SGHDT and CDR2 YYEEEE. V lost 0 bases to trimming and J lost 14 bases, with 20 bases between them. CDR3 loop: CASSLAGGGGPTLFF. The CDR3 DNA reads TGTGCCAGCAGCTTGGCCGGGGGAGGGGGGCCCACCCTGTTTTTT.

The chain is built from TRBV11-1 and TRBJ2-2, with 8 positions matching TRBD2. The CDR3 consists of 15 residues. Germline CDR1 is SGHAT and CDR2 is FQDESV (reference sequence). J was trimmed by 2 bases and V by 5 bases; bases with no gene match: 4. The CDR3 DNA follows: TGTGCCAGCAGCAAGCGGGGGTATAACACCGGGGAGCTGTTTTTT. Amino acids: CASSKRGYNTGELFF.

This rearrangement joins TRBV11-3 to TRBJ1-1; 10 nucleotides line up with TRBD1. Germline values: CDR1 SGHNT, CDR2 YENEEA. The J segment lost 10 bases and the V segment lost 4 bases, leaving 3 bases of the junction unmatched. CDR3 length: 12 residues. The CDR3 loop reads CASSSGTGAAFF. The CDR3 bases are TGTGCCAGCAGCTCCGGGACAGGGGCAGCTTTCTTT. The full variable domain, completed using reference TRBV11-3 and TRBJ1-1, is EAGVVQSPRYKIIEKKQPVAFWCNPISGHNTLYWYLQNLGQGPELLIRYENEEAVDDSQLPKDRFSAERLKGVDSTLKIQPAELGDSAVYLCASSSGTGAAFFGQGTRLTVV.

The V gene is TRBV7-9, the J gene TRBJ1-5; D gene ambiguous. The CDR3 loop spans 17 amino acids. Germline V gene sequence: CDR1 SEHNR, CDR2 FQNEAQ (reference sequence). V gave up 3 bases and J gave up 0 bases, with 15 bases separating them. The CDR3 DNA reads TGTGCCAGCAGCTTTGCCCAATCAGAATATAGCAATCAGCCCCAGCATTTT. It translates to CASSFAQSEYSNQPQHF.

This chain uses TRBV5-1 with TRBJ1-3; 10 bases are shared with TRBD1. J gave up 2 bases and V 3 bases, and 2 bases lay outside the gene matches. The CDR3 consists of 15 residues. Germline assignment: CDR1 SGHRS and CDR2 YFSETQ. The CDR3 sequence is CASSSGQGTGNTIYF. CDR3 DNA: TGCGCCAGCAGCTCGGGACAGGGGACTGGAAACACCATATATTTT. The variable domain in full, with the rest retrieved from reference TRBV5-1 and TRBJ1-3, is KAGVTQTPRYLIKTRGQQVTLSCSPISGHRSVSWYQQTPGQGLQFLFEYFSETQRNKGNFPGRFSGRQFSNSRSEMNVSTLELGDSALYLCASSSGQGTGNTIYFGEGSWLTVV.

The CDR3 sequence: CARGGESNEQFF. DNA for the CDR3: TGCGCCAGGGGAGGGGAGAGCAATGAGCAGTTCTTC. The chain couples TRBV4-3 to TRBJ2-1; 7 bases match TRBD2. There are 12 residues in the CDR3. With 9 bases clipped from V and 6 bases from J, the junction kept 5 bases outside the gene matches. Germline V gene lookup returns CDR1 LGHNA and CDR2 YSLEER.

The rearrangement uses TRBV23-1 and TRBJ2-7, with D unresolved. TRBV23-1 is filed as an ORF, its function uncertain. The CDR3 sequence is 16 residues long. Trimming took off 4 bases at V and 1 base at J, with 17 bases between the two ends. CDR3 region: CASSPWAAPSSYEQYF. The CDR3 DNA reads as TGCGCCAGCAGTCCATGGGCAGCTCCCAGTTCCTACGAGCAGTACTTC.

This chain connects TRBV25-1 to TRBJ2-5; TRBD1 agrees at 8 bases. The CDR3 has 14 residues. With 0 bases clipped from V and 5 bases from J, the junction kept 2 bases outside the gene matches. CDR1 MGHDK and CDR2 SYGVNS come from the germline V gene. The CDR3 DNA is TGTGCCAGCAGTGAATACAGGGGGCGGGAGACCCAGTACTTC. Translating gives CASSEYRGRETQYF.

This sequence joins TRBV7-9 and TRBJ1-6; D unclear. Germline CDR1 is SEHNR and CDR2 is FQNEAQ (reference sequence). The CDR3 is 15 amino acids. Trimming removed 5 bases at V and 0 bases at J, with 8 bases between. CDR3 in amino acids: CASSPRSSYNSPLHF. Here the CDR3 DNA reads TGTGCCAGCAGCCCACGGAGCTCCTATAATTCACCCCTCCACTTT.

V is TRBV7-9 and J is TRBJ2-5; TRBD1 might be the D (6 bases). CDR3 length: 15 residues. The V gene lost 3 bases and the J gene lost 0 bases, with 11 bases spanning the gap. The V gene's germline CDR1 is SEHNR and CDR2 FQNEAQ (reference sequence). CDR3 sequence (DNA): TGTGCCAGCAGCTTTCCCCGACAGGACCAAGAGACCCAGTACTTC. The encoded protein is CASSFPRQDQETQYF.

This chain connects TRBV15 to TRBJ1-2; the D gene is possibly TRBD1 (6 bases). Trimming took off 8 bases at V and 8 bases at J, with 18 bases between the two ends. Germline values: CDR1 LNHNV, CDR2 YYDKDF (reference sequence). CDR3 length: 13 residues. Here the CDR3 reads CATERTVGLGYTF. CDR3 nucleotide sequence: TGTGCCACCGAACGGACAGTGGGCTTGGGCTACACCTTC.

V usage is TRBV19 and J usage is TRBJ2-6, with 9 bases that match TRBD2. CDR3 size: 16 residues. With V trimmed by 10 bases and J by 4 bases, 11 bases remained unmatched. CDR1 is LNHDA, CDR2 SQIVND, per germline (reference sequence). The CDR3 nucleotides are TGTGCCACTGAGCGGCGGGGGGGGTTAGGGGCCAACGTCCTGACTTTC. Amino acid sequence: CATERRGGLGANVLTF.

There are a few counts of this clone. The chain links TRBV6-5 to TRBJ2-1, with D unresolved. This CDR3 is 14 amino acids long. CDR1 and CDR2 (germline): MNHEY, SVGAGI. With 5 bases removed from V and 3 bases from J, the gap between germline ends came to 11 bases. CDR3 nucleotide sequence: TGTGCCAGCAGTCCTCCTTTTAGCTACAATGAGCAGTTCTTC. This encodes CASSPPFSYNEQFF.

V and J are TRBV7-2 and TRBJ2-7; weak D call: TRBD1 (7 bases). CDR1 is SGHTA, CDR2 FQGNSA, per germline. The ends were cut back, 6 bases at V and 0 bases at J, with 15 bases in the middle. This CDR3 has 15 residues. The CDR3 DNA reads as TGTGCCAGCAGACCCTGGAGGGACAGCTCCTACGAGCAGTACTTC. It is translated as CASRPWRDSSYEQYF.

As regards this clone: An end of the junction differs from the germline gene, which may be a read error. The chain uses TRBV14 and TRBJ2-5; D call uncertain. The CDR3 contains 15 residues. From germline, CDR1 is SGHDN and CDR2 FVKESK. CDR3: CASGHPSRWWETQYF. CDR3 nucleotides: TGTGCCAGCGGCCACCCCTCACGGTGGTGGGAGACCCAGTACTTC.

The chain employs TRBV6-6 and TRBJ1-5; possibly TRBD1 for D (5 bases). V was trimmed by 8 bases and J by 6 bases, leaving 14 bases between them. This CDR3 has 13 residues. CDR1 is MNHNY, CDR2 SVGAGI, per germline (reference sequence). The CDR3 nucleotides read TGTGCCAGCGGTACGCGGGGGGGTCAGCCCCAGCATTTT. This translates into CASGTRGGQPQHF.

This rearrangement joins TRBV19 to TRBJ2-1; maybe TRBD1 (5 bases). Trimming took off 0 bases at V and 2 bases at J, with 8 bases between the two ends. The CDR3 totals 15 residues. The germline V gene has CDR1 LNHDA and CDR2 SQIVND (reference sequence). As DNA, the CDR3 is TGTGCCAGTAGTATAGACAGGGCCACCTACAATGAGCAGTTCTTC. Its protein product is CASSIDRATYNEQFF. The whole variable domain, filled in from reference TRBV19 and TRBJ2-1, reads DGGITQSPKYLFRKEGQNVTLSCEQNLNHDAMYWYRQDPGQGLRLIYYSQIVNDFQKGDIAEGYSVSREKKESFPLTVTSAQKNPTAFYLCASSIDRATYNEQFFGPGTRLTVL.